This record concerns one T cell receptor beta chain sequence. The antigen is undetermined. This entry belongs to a study of blood T cells in healthy people across ages. CDR3 length: 15 residues. Germline CDR1 DFQATT, CDR2 SNEGSKA (reference sequence). Trimming removed 1 base at V and 5 bases at J, with 15 bases between. The sample providers were healthy Caucasian people from Russia, aged about 6 to 95. PBMCs numbering at least 6.5 million were isolated per sample. Findings and limits, study-wide: Long-lived donors carried more naive CD4+ cells and greater diversity than aged donors.

It was with a sample-barcoded 5' primer and a J-beta primer mix that a second PCR of roughly 7 to 11 cycles was run. TCRdb processed the 5' RACE reads anew with MiXCR; each CDR3 protein has one entry. Among about 900,000 distinct CDR3 sequences listed, around 62% were seen once. This TCR was sampled from a young man in good health. V usage is TRBV20-1 and J usage is TRBJ2-1; D is perhaps TRBD2 (5 bases). Sequenced material: blood. CDR3 loop: CSARAGVRPNNEQFF. In nucleotides, the CDR3 is TGCAGTGCTAGAGCCGGGGTACGCCCCAACAATGAGCAGTTCTTC.